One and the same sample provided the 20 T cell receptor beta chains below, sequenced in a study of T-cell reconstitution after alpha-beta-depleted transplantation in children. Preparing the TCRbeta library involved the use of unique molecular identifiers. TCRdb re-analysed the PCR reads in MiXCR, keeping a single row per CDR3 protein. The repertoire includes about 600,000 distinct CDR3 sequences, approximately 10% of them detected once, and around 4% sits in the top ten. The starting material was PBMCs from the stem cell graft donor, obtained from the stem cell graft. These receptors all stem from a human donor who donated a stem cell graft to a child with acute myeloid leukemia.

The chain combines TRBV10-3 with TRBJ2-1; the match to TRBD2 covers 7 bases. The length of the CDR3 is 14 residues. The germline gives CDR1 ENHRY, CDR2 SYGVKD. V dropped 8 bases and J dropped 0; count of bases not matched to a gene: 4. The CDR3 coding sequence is TGTGCCATCTCTAGCGGTACCTCCTACAATGAGCAGTTCTTC. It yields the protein CAISSGTSYNEQFF.

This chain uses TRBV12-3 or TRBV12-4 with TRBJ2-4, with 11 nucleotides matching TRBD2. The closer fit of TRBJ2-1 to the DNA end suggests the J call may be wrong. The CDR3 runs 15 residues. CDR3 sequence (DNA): TGTGCCAGCAGTTTTAGCGGGAGGGCCCAAAACATTCAGTTCTTC. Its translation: CASSFSGRAQNIQFF.

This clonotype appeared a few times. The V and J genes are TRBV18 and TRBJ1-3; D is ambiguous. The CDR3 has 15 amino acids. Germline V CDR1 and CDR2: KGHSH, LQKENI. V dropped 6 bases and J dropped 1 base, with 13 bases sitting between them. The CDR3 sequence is CASSPGRASGNTIYF. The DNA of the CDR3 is TGTGCCAGCTCCCCCGGACGGGCGTCTGGAAACACCATATATTTT. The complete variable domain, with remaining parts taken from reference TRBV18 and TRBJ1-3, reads NAGVMQNPRHLVRRRGQEARLRCSPMKGHSHVYWYRQLPEEGLKFMVYLQKENIIDESGMPKERFSAEFPKEGPSILRIQQVVRGDSAAYFCASSPGRASGNTIYFGEGSWLTVV.

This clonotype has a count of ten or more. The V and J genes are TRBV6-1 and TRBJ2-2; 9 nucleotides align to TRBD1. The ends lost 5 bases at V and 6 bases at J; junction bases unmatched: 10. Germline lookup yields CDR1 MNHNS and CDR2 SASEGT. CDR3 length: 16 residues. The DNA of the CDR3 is TGTGCCAGCAGTCGTAGACAGGGGGATTATTCCGGGGAGCTGTTTTTT. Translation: CASSRRQGDYSGELFF.

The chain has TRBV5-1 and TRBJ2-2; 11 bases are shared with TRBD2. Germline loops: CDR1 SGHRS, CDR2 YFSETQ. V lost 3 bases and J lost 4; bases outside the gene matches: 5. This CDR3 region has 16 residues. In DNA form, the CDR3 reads TGCGCCAGCAGCTCGACTAGCGGGACCCTCACCGGGGAGCTGTTTTTT. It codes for CASSSTSGTLTGELFF.

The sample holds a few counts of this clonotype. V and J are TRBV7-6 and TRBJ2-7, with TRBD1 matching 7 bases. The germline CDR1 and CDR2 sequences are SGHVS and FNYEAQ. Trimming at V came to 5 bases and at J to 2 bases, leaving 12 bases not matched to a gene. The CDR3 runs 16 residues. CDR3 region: CASSPRPGTDTYEQYF. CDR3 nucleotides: TGTGCCAGCAGCCCCCGTCCCGGGACAGACACCTACGAGCAGTACTTC. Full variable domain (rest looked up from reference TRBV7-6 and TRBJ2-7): GAGVSQSPRYKVTKRGQDVALRCDPISGHVSLYWYRQALGQGPEFLTYFNYEAQQDKSGLPNDRFSAERPEGSISTLTIQRTEQRDSAMYRCASSPRPGTDTYEQYFGPGTRLTVT.

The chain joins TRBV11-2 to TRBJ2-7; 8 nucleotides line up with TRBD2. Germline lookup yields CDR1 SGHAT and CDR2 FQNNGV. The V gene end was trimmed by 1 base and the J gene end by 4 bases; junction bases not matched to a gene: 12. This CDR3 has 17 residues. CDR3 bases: TGTGCCAGCAGCTTAGCAGGCGCTAGCGGGCGCCGTTACGAGCAGTACTTC. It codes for CASSLAGASGRRYEQYF.

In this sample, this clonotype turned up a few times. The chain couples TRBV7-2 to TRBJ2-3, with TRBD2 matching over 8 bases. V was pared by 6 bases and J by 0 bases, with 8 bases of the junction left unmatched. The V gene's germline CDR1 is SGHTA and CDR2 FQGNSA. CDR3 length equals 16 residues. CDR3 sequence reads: CASRPRGGASTDTQYF. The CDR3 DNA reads TGTGCCAGCAGGCCTCGGGGGGGTGCTAGCACAGATACGCAGTATTTT.

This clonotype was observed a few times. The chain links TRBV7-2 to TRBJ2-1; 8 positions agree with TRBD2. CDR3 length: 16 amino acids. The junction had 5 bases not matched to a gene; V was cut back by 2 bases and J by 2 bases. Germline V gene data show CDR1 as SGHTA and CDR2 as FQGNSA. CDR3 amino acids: CASSLRLAQTYNEQFF. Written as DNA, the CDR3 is TGTGCCAGCAGCTTAAGACTAGCGCAAACCTACAATGAGCAGTTCTTC.

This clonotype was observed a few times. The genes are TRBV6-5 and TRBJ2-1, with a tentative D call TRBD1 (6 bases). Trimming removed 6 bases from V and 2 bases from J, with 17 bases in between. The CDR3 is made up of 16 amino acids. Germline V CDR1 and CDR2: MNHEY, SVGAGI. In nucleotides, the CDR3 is TGTGCCAGCAGCCACACAGGGCTGAGGACCTACAATGAGCAGTTCTTC. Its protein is CASSHTGLRTYNEQFF.

CDR3 sequence reads: CASTPGGLGGLGYTF. The CDR3 nucleotides are TGCGCCAGCACCCCCGGGGGTCTGGGGGGGCTTGGCTACACCTTC. The chain carries TRBV5-1 and TRBJ1-2; tentative D call: TRBD1 (6 bases). From germline, CDR1 is SGHRS and CDR2 YFSETQ. The CDR3 contains 15 residues. V lost 6 bases and J 7 bases, leaving 22 bases between the germline ends.

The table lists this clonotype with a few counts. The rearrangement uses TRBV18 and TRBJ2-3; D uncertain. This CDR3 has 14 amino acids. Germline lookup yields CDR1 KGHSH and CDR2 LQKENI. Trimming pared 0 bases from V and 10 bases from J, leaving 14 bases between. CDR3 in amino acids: CASSPPDSRQSQYF. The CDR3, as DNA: TGTGCCAGCTCACCACCCGACTCACGTCAATCGCAGTATTTT. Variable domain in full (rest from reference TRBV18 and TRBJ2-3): NAGVMQNPRHLVRRRGQEARLRCSPMKGHSHVYWYRQLPEEGLKFMVYLQKENIIDESGMPKERFSAEFPKEGPSILRIQQVVRGDSAAYFCASSPPDSRQSQYFGPGTRLTVL.

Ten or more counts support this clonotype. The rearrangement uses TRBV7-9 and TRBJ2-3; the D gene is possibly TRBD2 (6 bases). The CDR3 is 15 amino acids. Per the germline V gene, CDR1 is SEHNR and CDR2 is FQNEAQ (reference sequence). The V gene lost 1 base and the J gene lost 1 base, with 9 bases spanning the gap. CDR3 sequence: CASSLGTTRTDTQYF. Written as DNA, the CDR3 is TGTGCCAGCAGCTTAGGGACTACGCGCACAGATACGCAGTATTTT. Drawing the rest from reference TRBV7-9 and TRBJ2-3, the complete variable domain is DTGVSQNPRHKITKRGQNVTFRCDPISEHNRLYWYRQTLGQGPEFLTYFQNEAQLEKSRLLSDRFSAERPKGSFSTLEIQRTEQGDSAMYLCASSLGTTRTDTQYFGPGTRLTVL.

The CDR3 coding sequence is TGCAGCGTTGAACTGACTAGCGGGGGTTACGAGCAGTACTTC. This codes for CSVELTSGGYEQYF. The rearrangement uses TRBV29-1 and TRBJ2-7; TRBD2 matches 12 bases. V trimming: 2 bases; J trimming: 4 bases; junction bases outside the gene matches: 3. The CDR3 extends over 14 amino acids. Germline lookup yields CDR1 SQVTM and CDR2 ANQGSEA.

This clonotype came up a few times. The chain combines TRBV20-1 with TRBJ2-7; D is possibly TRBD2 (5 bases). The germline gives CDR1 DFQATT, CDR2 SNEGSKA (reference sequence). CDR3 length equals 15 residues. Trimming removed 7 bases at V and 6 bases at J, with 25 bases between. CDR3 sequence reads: CSVPDFKSPRGEQYF. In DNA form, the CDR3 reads TGCAGTGTCCCCGACTTCAAGAGCCCCCGGGGCGAGCAGTACTTC.

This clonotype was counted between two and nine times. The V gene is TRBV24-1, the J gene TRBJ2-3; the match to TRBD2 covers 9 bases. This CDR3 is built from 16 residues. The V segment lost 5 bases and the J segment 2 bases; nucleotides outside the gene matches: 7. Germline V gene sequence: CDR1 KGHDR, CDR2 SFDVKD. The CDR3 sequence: CATSGQLAGVTDTQYF. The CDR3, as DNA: TGTGCCACCAGTGGACAACTAGCGGGCGTCACAGATACGCAGTATTTT.

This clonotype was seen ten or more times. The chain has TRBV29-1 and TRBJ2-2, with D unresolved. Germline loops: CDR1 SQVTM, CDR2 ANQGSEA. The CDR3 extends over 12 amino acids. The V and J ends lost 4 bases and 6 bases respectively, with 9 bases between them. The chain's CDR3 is CSVGAGSGELFF. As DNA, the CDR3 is TGCAGCGTTGGGGCAGGTTCCGGGGAGCTGTTTTTT.

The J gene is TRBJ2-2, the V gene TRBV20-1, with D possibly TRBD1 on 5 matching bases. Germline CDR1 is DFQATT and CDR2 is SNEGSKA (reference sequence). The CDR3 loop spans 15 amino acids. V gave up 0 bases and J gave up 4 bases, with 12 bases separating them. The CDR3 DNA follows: TGCAGTGCTAGAGATCCGGCAGGGCCCACCGGGGAGCTGTTTTTT. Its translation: CSARDPAGPTGELFF.

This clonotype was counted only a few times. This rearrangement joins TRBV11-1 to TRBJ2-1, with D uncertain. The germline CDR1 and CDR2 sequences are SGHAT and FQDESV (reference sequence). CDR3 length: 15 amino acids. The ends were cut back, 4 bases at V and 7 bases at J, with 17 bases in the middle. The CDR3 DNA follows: TGTGCCAGCAGCTACCCCGCAGACCTGGGAAATGAGCAGTTCTTC. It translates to CASSYPADLGNEQFF.

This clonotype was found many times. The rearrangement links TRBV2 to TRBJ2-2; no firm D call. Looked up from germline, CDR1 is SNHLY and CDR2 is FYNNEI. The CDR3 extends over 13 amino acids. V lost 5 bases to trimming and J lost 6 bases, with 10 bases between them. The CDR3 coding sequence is TGTGCCAGCAGTTGGACCTTTCCCGGGGAGCTGTTTTTT. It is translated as CASSWTFPGELFF. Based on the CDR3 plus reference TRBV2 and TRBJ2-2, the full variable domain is EPEVTQTPSHQVTQMGQEVILRCVPISNHLYFYWYRQILGQKVEFLVSFYNNEISEKSEIFDDQFSVERPDGSNFTLKIRSTKLEDSAMYFCASSWTFPGELFFGEGSRLTVL.